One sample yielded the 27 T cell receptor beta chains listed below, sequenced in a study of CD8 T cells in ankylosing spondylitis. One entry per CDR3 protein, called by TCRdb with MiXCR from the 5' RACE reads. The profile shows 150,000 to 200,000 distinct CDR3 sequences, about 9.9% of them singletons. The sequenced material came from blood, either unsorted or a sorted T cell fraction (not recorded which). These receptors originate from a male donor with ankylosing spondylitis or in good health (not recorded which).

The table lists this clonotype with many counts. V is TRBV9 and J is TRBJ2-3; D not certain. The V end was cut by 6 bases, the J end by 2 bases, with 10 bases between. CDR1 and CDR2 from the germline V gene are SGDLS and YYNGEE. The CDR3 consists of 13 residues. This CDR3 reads CASTYGNTDTQYF. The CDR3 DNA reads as TGTGCCAGCACCTATGGGAACACAGATACGCAGTATTTT.

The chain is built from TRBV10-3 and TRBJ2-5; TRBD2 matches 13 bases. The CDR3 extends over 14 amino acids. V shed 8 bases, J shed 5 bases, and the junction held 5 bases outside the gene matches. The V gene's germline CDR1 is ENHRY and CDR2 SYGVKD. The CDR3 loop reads CAISGTSGAETQYF. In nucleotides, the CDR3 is TGTGCCATCTCCGGGACTAGCGGGGCCGAGACCCAGTACTTC.

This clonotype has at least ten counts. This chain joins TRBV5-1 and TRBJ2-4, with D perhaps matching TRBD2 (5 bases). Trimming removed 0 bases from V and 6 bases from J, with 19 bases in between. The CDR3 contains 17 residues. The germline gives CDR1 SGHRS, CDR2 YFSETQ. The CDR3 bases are TGCGCCAGCAGCTTGGCCAAAGGAGGAATTCCCAGAAACATTCAGTACTTC. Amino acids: CASSLAKGGIPRNIQYF.

CDR3 region: CASTGQGGNQPQHF. For the CDR3, the DNA is TGTGCCAGCACTGGACAGGGGGGTAATCAGCCCCAGCATTTT. The J gene is TRBJ1-5, the V gene TRBV6-1; 10 bases map to TRBD1. The CDR3 has 14 amino acids. Unmatched junction bases numbered 4, after V lost 7 bases and J lost 4 bases. Germline V lookup: CDR1 MNHNS, CDR2 SASEGT.

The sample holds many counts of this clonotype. The chain's CDR3 is CASSQEAQGGVEQYF. CDR3 nucleotide sequence: TGCGCCAGCAGCCAAGAGGCACAGGGGGGTGTCGAGCAGTACTTC. V usage is TRBV4-3 and J usage is TRBJ2-7, with TRBD1 matching over 8 bases. J was trimmed by 6 bases and V by 0 bases; bases with no gene match: 7. Germline CDR1 and CDR2: LGHNA and YSLEER. The CDR3 extends over 15 amino acids.

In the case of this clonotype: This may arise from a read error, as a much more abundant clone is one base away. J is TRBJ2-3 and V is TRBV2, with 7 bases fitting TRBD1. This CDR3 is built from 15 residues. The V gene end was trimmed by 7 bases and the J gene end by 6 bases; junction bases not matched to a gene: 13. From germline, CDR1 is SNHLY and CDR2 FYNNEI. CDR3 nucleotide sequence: TGTGCCAGCACCGGGGACAGCTGCGGGCGGGATACGCAGTATTTT. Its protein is CASTGDSCGRDTQYF.

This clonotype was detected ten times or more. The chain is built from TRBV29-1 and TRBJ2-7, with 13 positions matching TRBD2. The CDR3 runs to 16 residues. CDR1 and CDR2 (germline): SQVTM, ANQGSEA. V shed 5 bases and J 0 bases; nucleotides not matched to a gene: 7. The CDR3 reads CSVLGLAGRSSYEQYF. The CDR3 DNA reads TGCAGCGTTCTGGGACTAGCGGGGAGGAGCTCCTACGAGCAGTACTTC.

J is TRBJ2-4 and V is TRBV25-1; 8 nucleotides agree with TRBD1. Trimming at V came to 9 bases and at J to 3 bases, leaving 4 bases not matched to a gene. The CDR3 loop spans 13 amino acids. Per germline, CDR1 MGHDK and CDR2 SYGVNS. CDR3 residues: CARTGEGKNIQYF. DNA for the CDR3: TGTGCCAGGACAGGGGAAGGCAAAAACATTCAGTACTTC.

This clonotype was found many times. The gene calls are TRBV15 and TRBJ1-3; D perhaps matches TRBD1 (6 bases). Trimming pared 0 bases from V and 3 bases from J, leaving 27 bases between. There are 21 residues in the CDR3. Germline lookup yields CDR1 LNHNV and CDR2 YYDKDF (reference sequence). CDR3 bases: TGTGCCACCAGCAGAGATCCCAGAGGCCCCGGGGGGGCGTTTTTTGGAAACACCATATATTTT. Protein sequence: CATSRDPRGPGGAFFGNTIYF.

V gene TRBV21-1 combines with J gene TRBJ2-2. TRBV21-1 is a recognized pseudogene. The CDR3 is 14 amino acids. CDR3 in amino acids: CASSKGQLTGELFF. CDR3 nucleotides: TGTGCCAGCAGCAAAGGTCAACTCACCGGGGAGCTGTTTTTT.

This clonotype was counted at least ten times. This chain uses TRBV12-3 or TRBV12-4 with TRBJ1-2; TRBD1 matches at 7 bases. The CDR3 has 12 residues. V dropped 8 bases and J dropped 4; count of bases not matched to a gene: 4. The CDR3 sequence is CASRDRIYGYTF. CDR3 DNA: TGTGCCAGCCGGGACAGAATCTATGGCTACACCTTC.

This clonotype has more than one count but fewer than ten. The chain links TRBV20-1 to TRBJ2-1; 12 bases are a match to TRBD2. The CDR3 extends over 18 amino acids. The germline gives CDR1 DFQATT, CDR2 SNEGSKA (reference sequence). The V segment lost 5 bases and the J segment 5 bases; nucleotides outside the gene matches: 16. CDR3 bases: TGCAGTGCTCCTCCCCTAGCGGGAGGGCCGGAGGCCCACAATGAGCAGTTCTTC. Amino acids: CSAPPLAGGPEAHNEQFF.

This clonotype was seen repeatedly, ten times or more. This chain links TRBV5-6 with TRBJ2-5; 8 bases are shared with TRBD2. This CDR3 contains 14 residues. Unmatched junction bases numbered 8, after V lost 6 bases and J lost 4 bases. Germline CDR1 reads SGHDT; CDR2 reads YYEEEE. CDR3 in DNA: TGTGCCAGCAACAACCGGGGGGGCCGAGAGACCCAGTACTTC. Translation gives CASNNRGGRETQYF.

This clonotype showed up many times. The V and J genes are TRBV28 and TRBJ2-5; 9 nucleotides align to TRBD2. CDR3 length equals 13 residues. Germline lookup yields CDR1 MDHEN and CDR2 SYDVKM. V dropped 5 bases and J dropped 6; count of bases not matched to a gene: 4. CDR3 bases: TGTGCCAGCAGTGCGGGGGGGCCGAAGACCCAGTACTTC. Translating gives CASSAGGPKTQYF.

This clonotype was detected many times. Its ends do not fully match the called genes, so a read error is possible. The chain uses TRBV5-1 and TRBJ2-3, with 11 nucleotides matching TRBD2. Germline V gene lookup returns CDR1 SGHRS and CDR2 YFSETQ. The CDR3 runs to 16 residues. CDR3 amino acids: CASSRQLAGVTDTQFF. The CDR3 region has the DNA TGCGCCAGCAGCCGTCAACTAGCGGGAGTCACAGATACGCAGTTTTTT.

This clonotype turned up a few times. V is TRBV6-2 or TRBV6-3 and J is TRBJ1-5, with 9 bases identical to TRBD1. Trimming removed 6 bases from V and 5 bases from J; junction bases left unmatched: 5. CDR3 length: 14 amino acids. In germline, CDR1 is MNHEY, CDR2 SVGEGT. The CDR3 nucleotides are TGTGCCAGCAGGCTGGGACAGGGAGATCAGCCCCAGCATTTT. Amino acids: CASRLGQGDQPQHF.

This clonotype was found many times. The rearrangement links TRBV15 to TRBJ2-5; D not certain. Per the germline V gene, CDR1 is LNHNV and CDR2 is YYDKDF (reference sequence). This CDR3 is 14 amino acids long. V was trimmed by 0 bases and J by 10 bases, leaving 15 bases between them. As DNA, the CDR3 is TGTGCCACCAGCAGAGATCTGACCTCAATAGGCCAGTACTTC. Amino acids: CATSRDLTSIGQYF.

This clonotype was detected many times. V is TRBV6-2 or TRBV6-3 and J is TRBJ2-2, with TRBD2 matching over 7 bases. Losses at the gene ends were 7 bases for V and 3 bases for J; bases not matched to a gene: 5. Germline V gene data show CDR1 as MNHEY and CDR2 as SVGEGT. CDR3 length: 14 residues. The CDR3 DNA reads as TGTGCCAGCAAGCGTGGGGGGGACACCGGGGAGCTGTTTTTT. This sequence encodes CASKRGGDTGELFF.

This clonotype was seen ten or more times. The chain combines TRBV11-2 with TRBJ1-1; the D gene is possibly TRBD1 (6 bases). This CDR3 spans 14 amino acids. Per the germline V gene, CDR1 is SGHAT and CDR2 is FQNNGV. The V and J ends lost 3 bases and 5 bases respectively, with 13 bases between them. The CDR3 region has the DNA TGTGCCAGCAGCTTCACAGGGAGAGGTACTGAAGCTTTCTTT. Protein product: CASSFTGRGTEAFF.

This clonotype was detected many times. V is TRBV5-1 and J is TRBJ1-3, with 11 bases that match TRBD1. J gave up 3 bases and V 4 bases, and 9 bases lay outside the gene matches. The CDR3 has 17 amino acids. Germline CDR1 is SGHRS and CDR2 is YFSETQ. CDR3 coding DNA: TGCGCCAGCAGCGAGGGGACAGGGGGATCTGGTGGAAACACCATATATTTT. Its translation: CASSEGTGGSGGNTIYF.

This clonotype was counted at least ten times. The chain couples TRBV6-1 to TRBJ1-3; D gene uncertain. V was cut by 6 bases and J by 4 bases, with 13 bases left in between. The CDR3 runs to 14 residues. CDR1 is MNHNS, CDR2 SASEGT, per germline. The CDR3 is CASSPLGAGNTIYF. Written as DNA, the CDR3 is TGTGCCAGCAGCCCCTTGGGAGCCGGAAACACCATATATTTT.

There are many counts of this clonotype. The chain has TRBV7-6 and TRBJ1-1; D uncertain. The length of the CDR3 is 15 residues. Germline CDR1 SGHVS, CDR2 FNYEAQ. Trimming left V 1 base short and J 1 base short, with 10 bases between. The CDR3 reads CASSLGSRSNTEAFF. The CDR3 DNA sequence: TGTGCCAGCAGCTTAGGGAGTAGATCGAACACTGAAGCTTTCTTT.

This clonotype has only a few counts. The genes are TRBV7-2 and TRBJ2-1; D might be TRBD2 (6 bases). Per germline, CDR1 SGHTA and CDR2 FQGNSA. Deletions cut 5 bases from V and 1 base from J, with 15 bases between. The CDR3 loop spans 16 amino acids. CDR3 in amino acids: CASSPSGVLSYNEQFF. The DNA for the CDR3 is TGTGCCAGCAGCCCCTCGGGAGTGTTGTCCTACAATGAGCAGTTCTTC.

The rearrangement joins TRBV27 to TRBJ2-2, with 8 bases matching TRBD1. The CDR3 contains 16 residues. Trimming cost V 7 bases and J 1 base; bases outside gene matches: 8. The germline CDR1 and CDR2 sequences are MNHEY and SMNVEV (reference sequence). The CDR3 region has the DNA TGTGCCAGCATTGGGGCAGGGGGCTTGAACACCGGGGAGCTGTTTTTT. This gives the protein CASIGAGGLNTGELFF.

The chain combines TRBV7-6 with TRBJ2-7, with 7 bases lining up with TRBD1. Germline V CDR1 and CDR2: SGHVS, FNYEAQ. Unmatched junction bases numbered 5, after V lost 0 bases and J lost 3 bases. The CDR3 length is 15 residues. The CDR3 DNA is TGTGCCAGCAGCTTAGCCCCTGGGACAGACTACGAGCAGTACTTC. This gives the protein CASSLAPGTDYEQYF.

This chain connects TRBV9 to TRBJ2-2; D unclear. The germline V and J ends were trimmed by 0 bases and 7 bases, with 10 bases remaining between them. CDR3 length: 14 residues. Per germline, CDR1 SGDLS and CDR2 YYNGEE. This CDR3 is CASSVEVGHGELFF. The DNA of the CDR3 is TGTGCCAGCAGCGTAGAGGTGGGCCACGGGGAGCTGTTTTTT.

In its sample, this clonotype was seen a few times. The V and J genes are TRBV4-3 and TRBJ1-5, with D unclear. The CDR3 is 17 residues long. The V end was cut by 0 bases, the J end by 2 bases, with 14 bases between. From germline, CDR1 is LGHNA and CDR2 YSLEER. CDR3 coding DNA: TGCGCCAGCAGCCAAGAAGCGGGGAATGGTGGCAATCAGCCCCAGCATTTT. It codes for CASSQEAGNGGNQPQHF.